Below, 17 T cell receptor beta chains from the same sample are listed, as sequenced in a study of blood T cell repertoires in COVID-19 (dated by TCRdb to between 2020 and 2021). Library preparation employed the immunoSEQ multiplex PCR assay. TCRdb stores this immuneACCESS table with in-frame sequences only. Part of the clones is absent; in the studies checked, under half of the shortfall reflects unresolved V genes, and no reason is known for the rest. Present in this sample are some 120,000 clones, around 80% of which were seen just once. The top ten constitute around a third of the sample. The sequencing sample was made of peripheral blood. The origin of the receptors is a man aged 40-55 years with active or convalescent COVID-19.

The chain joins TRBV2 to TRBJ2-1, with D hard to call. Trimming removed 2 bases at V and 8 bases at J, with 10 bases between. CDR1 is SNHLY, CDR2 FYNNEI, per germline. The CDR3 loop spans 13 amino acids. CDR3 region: CASSEFEIDEQFF. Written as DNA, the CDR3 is TGTGCCAGCAGTGAATTCGAGATCGATGAGCAGTTCTTC.

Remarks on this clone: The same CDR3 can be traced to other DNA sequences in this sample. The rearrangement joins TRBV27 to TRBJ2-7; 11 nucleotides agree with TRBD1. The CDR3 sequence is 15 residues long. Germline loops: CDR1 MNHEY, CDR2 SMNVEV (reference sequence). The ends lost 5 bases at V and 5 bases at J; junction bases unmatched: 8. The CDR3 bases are TGTGCCAGCAGTCCCCTCGGACAGGGGGCGCACGAGCAGTACTTC. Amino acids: CASSPLGQGAHEQYF.

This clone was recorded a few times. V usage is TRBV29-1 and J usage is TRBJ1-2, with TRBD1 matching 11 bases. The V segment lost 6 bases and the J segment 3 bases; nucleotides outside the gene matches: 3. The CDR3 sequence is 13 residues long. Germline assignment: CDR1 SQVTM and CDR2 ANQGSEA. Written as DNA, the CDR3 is TGCAGCGTAGGGACAGGGGGTTACTATGGCTACACCTTC. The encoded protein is CSVGTGGYYGYTF.

CDR3 residues: CASSYSPVYGYTF. The CDR3 DNA reads as TGTGCCAGCAGTTACTCACCGGTCTATGGCTACACCTTC. This chain links TRBV6-5 with TRBJ1-2; no clear D gene. Trimming pared 0 bases from V and 4 bases from J, leaving 6 bases between. The CDR3 is 13 amino acids. CDR1 and CDR2 (germline): MNHEY, SVGAGI.

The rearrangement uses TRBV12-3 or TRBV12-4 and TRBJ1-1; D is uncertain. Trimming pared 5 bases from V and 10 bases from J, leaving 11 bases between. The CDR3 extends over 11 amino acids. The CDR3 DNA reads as TGTGCCAGCAGTCCTGGTGGCGGAGCTTTCTTT. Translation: CASSPGGGAFF.

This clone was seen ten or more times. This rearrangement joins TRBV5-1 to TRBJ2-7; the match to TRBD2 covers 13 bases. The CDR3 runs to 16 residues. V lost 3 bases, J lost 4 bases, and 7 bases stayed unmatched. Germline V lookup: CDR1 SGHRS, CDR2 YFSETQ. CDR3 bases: TGCGCCAGCAGCTACGGACTAGCGGGAGCCGGATACGAGCAGTACTTC. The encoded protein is CASSYGLAGAGYEQYF.

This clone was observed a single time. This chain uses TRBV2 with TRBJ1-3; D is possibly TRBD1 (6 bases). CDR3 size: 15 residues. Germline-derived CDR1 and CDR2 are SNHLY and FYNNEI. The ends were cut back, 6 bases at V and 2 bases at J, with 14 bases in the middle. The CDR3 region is CASSPRGGAGNTIYF. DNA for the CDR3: TGTGCCAGCAGCCCTAGGGGGGGGGCTGGAAACACCATATATTTT. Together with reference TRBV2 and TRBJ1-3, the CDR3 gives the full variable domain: EPEVTQTPSHQVTQMGQEVILRCVPISNHLYFYWYRQILGQKVEFLVSFYNNEISEKSEIFDDQFSVERPDGSNFTLKIRSTKLEDSAMYFCASSPRGGAGNTIYFGEGSWLTVV.

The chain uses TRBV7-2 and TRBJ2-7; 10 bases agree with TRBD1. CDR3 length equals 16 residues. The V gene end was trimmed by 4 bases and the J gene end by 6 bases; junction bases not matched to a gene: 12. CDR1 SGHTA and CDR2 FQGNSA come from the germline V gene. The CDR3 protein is CASSSLSGTGDREQYF. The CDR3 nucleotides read TGTGCCAGCAGCTCGCTCTCCGGGACAGGGGATCGCGAGCAGTACTTC.

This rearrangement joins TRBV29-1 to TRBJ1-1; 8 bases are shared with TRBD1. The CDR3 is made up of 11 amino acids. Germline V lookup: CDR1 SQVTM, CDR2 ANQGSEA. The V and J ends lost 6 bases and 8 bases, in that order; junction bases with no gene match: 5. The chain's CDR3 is CSVLQGEEAFF. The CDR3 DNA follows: TGCAGCGTGCTACAGGGGGAGGAAGCTTTCTTT.

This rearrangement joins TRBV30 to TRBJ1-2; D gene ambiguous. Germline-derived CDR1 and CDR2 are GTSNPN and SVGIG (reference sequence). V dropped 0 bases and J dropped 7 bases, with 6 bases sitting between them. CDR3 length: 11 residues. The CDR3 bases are TGTGCCTGGAGTGTACTGTCTGGCTACACCTTC. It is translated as CAWSVLSGYTF.

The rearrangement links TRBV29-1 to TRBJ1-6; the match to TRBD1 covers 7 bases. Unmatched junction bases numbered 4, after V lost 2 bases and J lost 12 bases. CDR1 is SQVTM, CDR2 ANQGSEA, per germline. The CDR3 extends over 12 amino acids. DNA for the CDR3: TGCAGCGTTGAACTCGACAGGGAACCCCTCCACTTT. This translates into CSVELDREPLHF.

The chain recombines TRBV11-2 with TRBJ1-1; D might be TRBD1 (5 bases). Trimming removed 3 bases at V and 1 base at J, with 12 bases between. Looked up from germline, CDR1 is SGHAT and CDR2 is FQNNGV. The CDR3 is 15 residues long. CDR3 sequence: CASSFMGGENTEAFF. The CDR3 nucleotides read TGTGCCAGCAGCTTCATGGGGGGGGAGAACACTGAAGCTTTCTTT.

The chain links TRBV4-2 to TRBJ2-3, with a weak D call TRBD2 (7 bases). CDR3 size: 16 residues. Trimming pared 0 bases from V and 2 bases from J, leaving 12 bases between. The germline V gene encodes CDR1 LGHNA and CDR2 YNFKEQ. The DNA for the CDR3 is TGTGCCAGCAGCCAAGACGCGGGGGCCCCCACAGATACGCAGTATTTT. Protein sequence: CASSQDAGAPTDTQYF.

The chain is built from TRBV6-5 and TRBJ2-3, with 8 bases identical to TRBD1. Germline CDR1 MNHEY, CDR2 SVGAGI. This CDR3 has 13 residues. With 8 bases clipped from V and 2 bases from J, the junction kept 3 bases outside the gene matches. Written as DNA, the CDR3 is TGTGCCAGCGGACAGGGTTACACAGATACGCAGTATTTT. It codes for CASGQGYTDTQYF.

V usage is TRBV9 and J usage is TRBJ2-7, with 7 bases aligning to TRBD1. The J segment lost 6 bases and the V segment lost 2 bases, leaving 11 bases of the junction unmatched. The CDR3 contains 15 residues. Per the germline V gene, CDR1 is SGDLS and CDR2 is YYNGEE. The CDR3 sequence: CASSVTGAQLGEQYF. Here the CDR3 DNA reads TGTGCCAGCAGCGTTACAGGGGCGCAGCTTGGCGAGCAGTACTTC.

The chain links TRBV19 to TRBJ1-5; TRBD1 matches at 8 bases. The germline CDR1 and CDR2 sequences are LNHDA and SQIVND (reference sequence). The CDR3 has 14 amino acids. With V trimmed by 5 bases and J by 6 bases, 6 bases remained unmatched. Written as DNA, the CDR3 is TGTGCCAGTAGTTTTCAACAGGGGGGTCAGCCCCAGCATTTT. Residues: CASSFQQGGQPQHF.

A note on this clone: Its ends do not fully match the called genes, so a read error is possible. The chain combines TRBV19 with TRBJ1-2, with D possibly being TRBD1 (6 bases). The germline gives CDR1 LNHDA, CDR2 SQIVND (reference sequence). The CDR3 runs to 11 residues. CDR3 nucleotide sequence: TGTGCCAGTAGTATAGGACAGGCCGTGGACTTC. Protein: CASSIGQAVDF.